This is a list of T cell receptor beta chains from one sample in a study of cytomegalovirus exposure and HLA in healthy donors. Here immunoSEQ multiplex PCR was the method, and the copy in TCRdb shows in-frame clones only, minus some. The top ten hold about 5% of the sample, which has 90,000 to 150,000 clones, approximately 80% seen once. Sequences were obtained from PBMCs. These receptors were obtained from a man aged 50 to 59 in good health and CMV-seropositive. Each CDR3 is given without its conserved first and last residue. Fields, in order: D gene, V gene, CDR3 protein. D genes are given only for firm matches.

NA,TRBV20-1,SARRGEKLF
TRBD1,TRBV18,ASSPRQGQGEQY
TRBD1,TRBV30,AWAGTGPAVQY
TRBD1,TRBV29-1,SADRGTVQETQY
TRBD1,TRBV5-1,ASSWGTGGTEAF
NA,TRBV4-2,ASSQESEGNTIY
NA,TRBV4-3,ASSHLAGVNTEAF
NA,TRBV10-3,AISEQQGYNSPLH
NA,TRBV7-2,ASSLNVARANEQY
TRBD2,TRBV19,ASQRLAGGNTGELF
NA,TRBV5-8,ASSLRQSTDTQY
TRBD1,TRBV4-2,ASSQQQGNEQF
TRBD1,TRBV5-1,ASSFGQGQDT
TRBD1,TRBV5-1,ASSLFRQGVVNEQF
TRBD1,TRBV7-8,ASSTGQLNTEAF
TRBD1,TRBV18,ASSPGTGRTEAF
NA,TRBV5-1,ASTPAGLGTDTQY
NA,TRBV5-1,ASSPGAANEKLF
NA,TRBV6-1,ASSARIEGGANVLT
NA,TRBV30,AWRRAGANVLT
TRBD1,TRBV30,AWSGQGLGEKLF
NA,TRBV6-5,ASSFSGPGTEAF
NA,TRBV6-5,ASSRGQTYEQY
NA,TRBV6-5,ASRGPYYNEQF
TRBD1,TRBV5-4,ASSEGTGRDEQY
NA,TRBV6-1,ASSERAGGATNEKLF
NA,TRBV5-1,ASSLLAGSNKYEKLF
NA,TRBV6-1,ASSAGFSGNTIY
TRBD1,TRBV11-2,ASSLTQGAPYEQY
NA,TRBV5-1,ASSLSLGRTGELF
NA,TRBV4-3,ASSQSEGVNEQF
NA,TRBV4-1,ASSQESGLGWI
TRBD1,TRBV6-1,ASNPTGGTGELF
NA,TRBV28,ASSRHRFPEAF
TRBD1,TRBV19,ASSRDRQSTQY
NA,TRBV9,ASSVDYTANTEAF
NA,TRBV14,ASSHLDKPTRQY
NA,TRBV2,ASRDLKGVQPQH